This TCR beta chain was retrieved from a study of regulatory T cells in long-lasting Graves disease. Described time point: persistent/refractory GD, antithyroid drugs over 5 years with positive TRAb. PBMC-extracted RNA yielded the TCR library. This clonotype was picked up a small number of times. Its specificity is unknown. Notes on the study in general: Favored usage of TRBV28, TRBJ1-2 and TRBJ2-5 was recorded in persistent disease.

The CDR3 loop spans 15 amino acids. CDR1 and CDR2 from the germline V gene are KGHSH and LQKENI. Trimming left V 1 base short and J 2 bases short, with 12 bases between. Investigators prepared the TCR beta libraries by applying iRepertoire HTBI primers and Arm-PCR of CDR3 regions. TCRdb re-analysed the multiplex PCR reads in MiXCR, keeping a single row per CDR3 protein. The profile shows approximately 400,000 distinct CDR3 sequences, about 25% of them singletons. V is TRBV18 and J is TRBJ2-7, with D tentatively TRBD2 (7 bases). The TCR sequence derives from a female donor with Graves disease. The specimen comprised peripheral blood mononuclear cells (PBMCs), sampled when the disease was refractory, from a patient treated with antithyroid drugs. The CDR3 DNA follows: TGTGCCAGCTCACCACTTGAGGGGGGGCCCTACGAGCAGTACTTC. It encodes CASSPLEGGPYEQYF.